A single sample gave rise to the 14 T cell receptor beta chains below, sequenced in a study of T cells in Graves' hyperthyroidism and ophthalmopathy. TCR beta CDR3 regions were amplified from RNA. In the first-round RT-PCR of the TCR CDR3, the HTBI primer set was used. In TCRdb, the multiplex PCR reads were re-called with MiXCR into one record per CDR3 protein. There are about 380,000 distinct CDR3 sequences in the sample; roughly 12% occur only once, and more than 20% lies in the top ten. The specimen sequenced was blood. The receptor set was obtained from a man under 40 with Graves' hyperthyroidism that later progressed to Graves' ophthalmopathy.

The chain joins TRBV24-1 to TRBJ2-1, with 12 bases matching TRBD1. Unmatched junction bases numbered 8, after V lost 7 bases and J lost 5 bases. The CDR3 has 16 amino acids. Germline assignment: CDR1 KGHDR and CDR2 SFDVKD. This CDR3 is CATRSPGQGANNEQFF. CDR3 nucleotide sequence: TGTGCCACCAGATCTCCGGGACAGGGGGCAAACAATGAGCAGTTCTTC.

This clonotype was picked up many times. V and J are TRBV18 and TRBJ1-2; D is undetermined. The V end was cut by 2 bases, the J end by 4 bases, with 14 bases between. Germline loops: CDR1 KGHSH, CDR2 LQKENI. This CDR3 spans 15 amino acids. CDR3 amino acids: CASSPATSSPYGYTF. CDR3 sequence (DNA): TGTGCCAGCTCACCAGCCACCAGTTCCCCCTATGGCTACACCTTC.

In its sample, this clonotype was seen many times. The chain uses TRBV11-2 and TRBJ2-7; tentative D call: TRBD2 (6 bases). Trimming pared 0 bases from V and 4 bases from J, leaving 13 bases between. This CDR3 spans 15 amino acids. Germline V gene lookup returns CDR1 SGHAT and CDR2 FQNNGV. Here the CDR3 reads CASSLEAGRNYEQYF. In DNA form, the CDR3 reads TGTGCCAGCAGCTTAGAGGCAGGGAGGAATTACGAGCAGTACTTC.

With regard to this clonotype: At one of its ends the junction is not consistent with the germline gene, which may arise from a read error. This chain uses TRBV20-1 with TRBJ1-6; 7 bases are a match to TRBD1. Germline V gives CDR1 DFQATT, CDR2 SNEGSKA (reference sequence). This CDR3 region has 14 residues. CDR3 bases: TGCAGTGCTAGAGAGGGAGGGGGCAGGGCACCCCCCCACTTT. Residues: CSAREGGGRAPPHF.

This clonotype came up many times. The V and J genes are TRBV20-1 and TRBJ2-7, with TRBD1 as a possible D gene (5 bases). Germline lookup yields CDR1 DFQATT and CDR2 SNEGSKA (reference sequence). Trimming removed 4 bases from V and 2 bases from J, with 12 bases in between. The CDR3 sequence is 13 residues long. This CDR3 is CSAMDTRTYEQYF. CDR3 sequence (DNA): TGCAGTGCTATGGACACTCGTACCTACGAGCAGTACTTC.

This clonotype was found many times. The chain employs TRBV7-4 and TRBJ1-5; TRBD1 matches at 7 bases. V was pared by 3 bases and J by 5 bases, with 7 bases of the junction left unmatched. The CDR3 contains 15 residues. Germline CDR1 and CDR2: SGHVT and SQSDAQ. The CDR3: CASSFPGQDDQPQHF. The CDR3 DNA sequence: TGTGCCAGCAGCTTCCCCGGACAGGACGATCAGCCCCAGCATTTT.

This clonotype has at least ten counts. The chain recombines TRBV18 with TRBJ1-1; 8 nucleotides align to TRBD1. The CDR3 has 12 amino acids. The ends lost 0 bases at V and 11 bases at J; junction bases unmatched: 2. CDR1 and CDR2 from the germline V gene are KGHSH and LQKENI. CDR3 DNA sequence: TGTGCCAGCTCACCACCACAGGGGGTGGCTTTCTTT. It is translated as CASSPPQGVAFF.

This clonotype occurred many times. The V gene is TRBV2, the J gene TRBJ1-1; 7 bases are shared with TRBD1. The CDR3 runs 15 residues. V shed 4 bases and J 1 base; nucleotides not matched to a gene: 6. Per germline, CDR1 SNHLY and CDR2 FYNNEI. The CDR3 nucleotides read TGTGCCAGCAGTGTACCGGGGACAGCGAACACTGAAGCTTTCTTT. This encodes CASSVPGTANTEAFF. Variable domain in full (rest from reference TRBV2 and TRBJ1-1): EPEVTQTPSHQVTQMGQEVILRCVPISNHLYFYWYRQILGQKVEFLVSFYNNEISEKSEIFDDQFSVERPDGSNFTLKIRSTKLEDSAMYFCASSVPGTANTEAFFGQGTRLTVV.

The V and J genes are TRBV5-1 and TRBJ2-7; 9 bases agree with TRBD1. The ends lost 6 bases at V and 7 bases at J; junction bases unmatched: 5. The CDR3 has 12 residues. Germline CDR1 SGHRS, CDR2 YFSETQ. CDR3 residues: CASTGTGSEQYF. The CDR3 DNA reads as TGCGCCAGCACCGGGACAGGGTCTGAGCAGTACTTC.

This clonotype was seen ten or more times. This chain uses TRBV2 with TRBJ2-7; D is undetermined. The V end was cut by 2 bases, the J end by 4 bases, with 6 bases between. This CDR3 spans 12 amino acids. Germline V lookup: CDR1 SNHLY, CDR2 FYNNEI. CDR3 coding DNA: TGTGCCAGCAGTGAAAGTCTGTACGAGCAGTACTTC. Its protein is CASSESLYEQYF.

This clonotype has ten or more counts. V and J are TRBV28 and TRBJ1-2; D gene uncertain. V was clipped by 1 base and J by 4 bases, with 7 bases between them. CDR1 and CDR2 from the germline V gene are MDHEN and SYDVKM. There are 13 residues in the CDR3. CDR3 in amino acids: CASSLSGSYGYTF. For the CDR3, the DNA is TGTGCCAGCAGTTTATCGGGCAGCTATGGCTACACCTTC.

Written as DNA, the CDR3 is TGTGCCAGCAGCCAAGATCCGGGGCTAGCGGGGGGGTTAAATGAGCAGTTCTTC. Translating it yields CASSQDPGLAGGLNEQFF. The chain employs TRBV3-1 and TRBJ2-1, with TRBD2 identical over 12 bases. J was trimmed by 7 bases and V by 0 bases; bases with no gene match: 10. CDR1 LGHDT and CDR2 YNNKEL come from the germline V gene (reference sequence). The CDR3 is made up of 18 amino acids.

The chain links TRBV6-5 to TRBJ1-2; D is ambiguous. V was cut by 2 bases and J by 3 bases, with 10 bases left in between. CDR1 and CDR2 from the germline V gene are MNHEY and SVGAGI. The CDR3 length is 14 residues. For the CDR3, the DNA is TGTGCCAGCAGTTACAGGAGGACCTACTATGGCTACACCTTC. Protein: CASSYRRTYYGYTF.

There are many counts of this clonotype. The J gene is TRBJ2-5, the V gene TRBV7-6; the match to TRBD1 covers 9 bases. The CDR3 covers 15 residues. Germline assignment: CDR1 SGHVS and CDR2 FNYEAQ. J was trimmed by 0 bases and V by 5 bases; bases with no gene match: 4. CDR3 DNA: TGTGCCAGCAGCCCTACAGGGGGCTACCAAGAGACCCAGTACTTC. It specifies CASSPTGGYQETQYF.